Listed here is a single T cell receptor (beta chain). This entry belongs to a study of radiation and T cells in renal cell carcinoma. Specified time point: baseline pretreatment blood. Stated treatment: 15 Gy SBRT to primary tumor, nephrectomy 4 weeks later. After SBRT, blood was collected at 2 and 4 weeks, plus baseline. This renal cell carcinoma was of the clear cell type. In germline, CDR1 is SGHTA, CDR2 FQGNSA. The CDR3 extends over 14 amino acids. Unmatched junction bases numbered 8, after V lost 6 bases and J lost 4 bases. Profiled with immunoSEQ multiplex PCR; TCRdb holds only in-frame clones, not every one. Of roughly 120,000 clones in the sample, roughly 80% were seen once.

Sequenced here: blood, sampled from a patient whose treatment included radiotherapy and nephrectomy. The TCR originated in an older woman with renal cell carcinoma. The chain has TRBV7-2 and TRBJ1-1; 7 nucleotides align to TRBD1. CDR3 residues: CASRIQQGRTEAFF. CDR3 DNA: TGTGCCAGCAGGATCCAACAGGGGCGCACTGAAGCTTTCTTT. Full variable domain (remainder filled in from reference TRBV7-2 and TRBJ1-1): GAGVSQSPSNKVTEKGKDVELRCDPISGHTALYWYRQSLGQGLEFLIYFQGNSAPDKSGLPSDRFSAERTGGSVSTLTIQRTQQEDSAVYLCASRIQQGRTEAFFGQGTRLTVV.